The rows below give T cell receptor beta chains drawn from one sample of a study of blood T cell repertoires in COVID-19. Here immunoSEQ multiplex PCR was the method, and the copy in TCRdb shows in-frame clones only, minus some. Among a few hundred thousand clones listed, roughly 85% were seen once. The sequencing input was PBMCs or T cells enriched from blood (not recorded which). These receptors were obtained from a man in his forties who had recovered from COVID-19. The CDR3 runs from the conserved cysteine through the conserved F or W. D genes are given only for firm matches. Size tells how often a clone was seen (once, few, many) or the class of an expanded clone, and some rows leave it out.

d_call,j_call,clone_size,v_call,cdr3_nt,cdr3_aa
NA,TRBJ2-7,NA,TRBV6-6,TGTGCCAGCAGCAGGGAAGGGGTGTCCTACGAGCAGTACTTC,CASSREGVSYEQYF
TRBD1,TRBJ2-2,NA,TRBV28,TGTGCCAGCCGGACAGGGGGCGCATCCGGGGAGCTGTTTTTT,CASRTGGASGELFF
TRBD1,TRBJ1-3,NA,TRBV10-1,TGCGCCAGCATTGGCACGCCGGGACAGGGTCGACAGCCGGGAAACACCATATATTTT,CASIGTPGQGRQPGNTIYF
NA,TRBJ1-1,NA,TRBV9,TGTGCCAGCAGCGTAGACCAGGGTGTCACTGAAGCTTTCTTT,CASSVDQGVTEAFF
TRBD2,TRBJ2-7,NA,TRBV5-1,TGCGCCAGCAGCTTGGTTGTTGCAGCGGGAGGGGCCGAGCAGTACTTC,CASSLVVAAGGAEQYF
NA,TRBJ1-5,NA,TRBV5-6,TGTGCCAGCAGCTTAACAGGGTATAGCAATCAGCCCCAGCATTTT,CASSLTGYSNQPQHF
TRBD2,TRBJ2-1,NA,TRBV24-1,TGTGCCACCAAGCAAGGAGCGGGGAATGAGCAGTTCTTC,CATKQGAGNEQFF
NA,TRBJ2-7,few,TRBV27,TGTGCCAGCAGTTCTACAGGAGTAGGGTCCTACGAGCAGTACTTC,CASSSTGVGSYEQYF
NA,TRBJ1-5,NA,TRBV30,TGTGCCTGGAGTAGCAGGGCTAGGTCCAGCAATCAGCCCCAGCATTTT,CAWSSRARSSNQPQHF
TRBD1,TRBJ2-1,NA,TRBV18,TGTGCCAGCTCACTCCGACAGGGGCTCTACAATGAGCAGTTCTTC,CASSLRQGLYNEQFF
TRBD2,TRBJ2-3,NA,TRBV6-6,TGTGCCAGCAGTTATCCCGGGACTAGCGGCACAGATACGCAGTATTTT,CASSYPGTSGTDTQYF
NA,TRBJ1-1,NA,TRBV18,TGTGCCAGCTCACCCTTTGGGGGCCCGAACACTGAAGCTTTCTTT,CASSPFGGPNTEAFF
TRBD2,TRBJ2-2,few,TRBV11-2,TGTGCCAGCAGACCAGCGGGAGGCGCCGCAACCGGGGAGCTGTTTTTT,CASRPAGGAATGELFF
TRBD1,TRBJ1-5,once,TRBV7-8,TGTGCCAGCAGCCCGGACAGGTCCCCTTTTCATAGCAATCAGCCCCAGCATTTT,CASSPDRSPFHSNQPQHF
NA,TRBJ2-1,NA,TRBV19,TGTGCCAGTAGTATATTTAGCGCTACCCCCGATGAGCAGTTCTTC,CASSIFSATPDEQFF
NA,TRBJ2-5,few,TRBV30,TGTGCCTGGAGTGAGGGGCAAGAGACCCAGTACTTC,CAWSEGQETQYF
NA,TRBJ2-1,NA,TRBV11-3,TGTGCCAGCAGCCCCGGCCTGGACCCGGGAAATGAGCAGTTCTTC,CASSPGLDPGNEQFF
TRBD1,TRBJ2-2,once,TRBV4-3,TGCGCCAGCAGCAACAGACAGGGAGTAGGCACCGGGGAGCTGTTTTTT,CASSNRQGVGTGELFF
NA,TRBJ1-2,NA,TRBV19,TGTGCCAGTAGTATAACTCTCGCATCTGGCTACACCTTC,CASSITLASGYTF
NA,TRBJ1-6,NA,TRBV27,TGTGCCAGCAGTCACGACAGAAAGAATTCACCCCTCCACTTT,CASSHDRKNSPLHF
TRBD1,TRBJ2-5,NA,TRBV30,TGTGCCTGGAGTGTCCCTCCGGGACAGGGGTTGTTCCAAGAGACCCAGTACTTC,CAWSVPPGQGLFQETQYF
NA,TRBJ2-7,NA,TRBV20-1,TGCAGTGCTTATACAGGGATGGTGCAGTACTTC,CSAYTGMVQYF
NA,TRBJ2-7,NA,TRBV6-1,TGTGCCAGCAGTGAGCGGTCAGAATACGAGCAGTACTTC,CASSERSEYEQYF
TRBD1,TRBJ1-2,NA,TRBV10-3,TGTGCCATCGCGGGTTCGACAGGGGACTATGGCTACACCTTC,CAIAGSTGDYGYTF
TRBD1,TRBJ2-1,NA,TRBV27,TGTGCCAGCAGTCCTGCTTATACAGGGGCCTACAATGAGCAGTTCTTC,CASSPAYTGAYNEQFF
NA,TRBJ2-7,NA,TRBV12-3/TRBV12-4,TGTGCCAGCAGTTTAGTAAAATCCTACGAGCAGTACTTC,CASSLVKSYEQYF
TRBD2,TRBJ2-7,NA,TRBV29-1,TGCAGCGTTCGGGGGACTAGCGGGAGAGCCTACGAGCAGTACTTC,CSVRGTSGRAYEQYF
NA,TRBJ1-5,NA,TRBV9,TGTGCCAGCAGCACCAAAGGAGATAGCAATCAGCCCCAGCATTTT,CASSTKGDSNQPQHF
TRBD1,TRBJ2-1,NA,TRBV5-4,TGTGCCAGCAGCCCGTTCATGGGACAGGGGTCGGCAAATGAGCAGTTCTTC,CASSPFMGQGSANEQFF
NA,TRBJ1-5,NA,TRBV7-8,TGTGCCAGCAGCTTTGGGGGTCGGGGGCAGCCCCAGCATTTT,CASSFGGRGQPQHF
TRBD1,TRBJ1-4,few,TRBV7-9,TGTGCCAGCAGCCCCGACAGGGGTCGGACTAATGAAAAACTGTTTTTT,CASSPDRGRTNEKLFF
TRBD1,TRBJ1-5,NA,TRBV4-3,TGCGCCAGCAGCCAAGAATGGGGGACAGGGGGTCAGCCCCAGCATTTT,CASSQEWGTGGQPQHF
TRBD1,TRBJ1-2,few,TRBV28,TGTGCCAGCAGTTTAACCGGGACAGAGGGCTATGGCTACACCTTC,CASSLTGTEGYGYTF
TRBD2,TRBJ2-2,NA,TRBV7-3,TGTGCCAGCAGCTTAGGACTAGCGACCGGGGAGCTGTTTTTT,CASSLGLATGELFF
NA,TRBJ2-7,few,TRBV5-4,TGTGCCAGCAGCTTGGGTACAGGAGGGTCCTACGAGCAGTACTTC,CASSLGTGGSYEQYF
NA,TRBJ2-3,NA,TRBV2,TGTGCCAGCAGTGATCCAGGGGTTACAGATACGCAGTATTTT,CASSDPGVTDTQYF
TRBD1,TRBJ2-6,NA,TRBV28,TGTGCCAGCAGTTACCTGCCGGGACAGGGGGCGTTGGGGGCCAACGTCCTGACTTTC,CASSYLPGQGALGANVLTF
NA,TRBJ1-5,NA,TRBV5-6,TGTGCCAGCAGCCTGGGAGGGGGTAGCAATCAGCCCCAGCATTTT,CASSLGGGSNQPQHF
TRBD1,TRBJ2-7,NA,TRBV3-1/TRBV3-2,TGTGCCAGCAGCCAAGGGGACAGGGGCTCCTACGAGCAGTACTTC,CASSQGDRGSYEQYF
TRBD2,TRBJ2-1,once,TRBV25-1,TGTGCCAGCAGTGCCCTAGCGGTTAACAATGAGCAGTTCTTC,CASSALAVNNEQFF
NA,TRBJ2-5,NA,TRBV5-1,TGCGCCAGCAACAGGGGCGGGGTAGAGACCCAGTACTTC,CASNRGGVETQYF